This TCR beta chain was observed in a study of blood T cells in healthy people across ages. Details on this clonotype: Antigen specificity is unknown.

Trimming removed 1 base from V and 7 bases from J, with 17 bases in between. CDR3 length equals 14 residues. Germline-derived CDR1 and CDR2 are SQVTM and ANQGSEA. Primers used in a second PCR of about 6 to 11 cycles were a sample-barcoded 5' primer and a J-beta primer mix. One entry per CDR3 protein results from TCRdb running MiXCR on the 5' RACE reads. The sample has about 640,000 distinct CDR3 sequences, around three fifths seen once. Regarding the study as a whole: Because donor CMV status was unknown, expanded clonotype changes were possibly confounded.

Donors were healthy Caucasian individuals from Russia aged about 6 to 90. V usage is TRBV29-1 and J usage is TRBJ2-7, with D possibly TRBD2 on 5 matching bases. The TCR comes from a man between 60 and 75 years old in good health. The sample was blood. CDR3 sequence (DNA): TGCAGCGTTGAAGCCGGTTCGGGGTGGAGGGAGCAGTACTTC. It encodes CSVEAGSGWREQYF.